The 21 T cell receptor beta chains in this list originate from one sample, sequenced in a study of cytomegalovirus exposure and HLA in healthy donors. The repertoire was sequenced with immunoSEQ multiplex PCR; TCRdb's copy has only in-frame clones and lacks some. Among 160,000 or so clones, around 86% were seen once, and the ten largest hold less than 3.5%. Sequenced sample: PBMCs. Receptor source: a man younger than 35 in good health and CMV-seropositive.

The rearrangement links TRBV7-8 to TRBJ2-1; maybe TRBD2 (5 bases). The CDR3 spans 17 residues. Trimming left V 1 base short and J 9 bases short, with 22 bases between. Germline CDR1 and CDR2: SGHVS and FQNEAQ. CDR3 in amino acids: CASSLGILLDRVTEQFF. For the CDR3, the DNA is TGTGCCAGCAGCTTAGGCATTTTACTAGATCGGGTTACTGAGCAGTTCTTC.

Notes on this clone: The germline gene is not matched at one end of the junction; a read error may be the cause. The V call is TRBV7-7, the J call TRBJ2-5, with a weak D call TRBD2 (5 bases). This CDR3 comprises 13 residues. Germline values: CDR1 SSHAT, CDR2 FNYEAQ (reference sequence). The CDR3 reads CASSSGYQETQYF. CDR3 DNA sequence: TGTGCTAGCAGCTCGGGGTACCAAGAGACCCAGTACTTC.

In this sample, this clone turned up a few times. The V gene is TRBV4-3, the J gene TRBJ2-1; D is undetermined. V was shortened by 0 bases and J by 7 bases, with 10 bases between the two germline ends. The CDR3 is 14 residues long. Germline CDR1 and CDR2: LGHNA and YSLEER. The CDR3: CASSQEAIWNEQFF. CDR3 bases: TGCGCCAGCAGCCAAGAAGCGATATGGAATGAGCAGTTCTTC.

The V and J genes are TRBV25-1 and TRBJ2-7; D is possibly TRBD2 (6 bases). The CDR3 has 14 amino acids. Germline CDR1 is MGHDK and CDR2 is SYGVNS. V lost 4 bases and J lost 5, with 15 bases in between. The CDR3 loop reads CASSARTPGDEQYF. The CDR3 nucleotides are TGTGCCAGCAGTGCTAGGACCCCGGGGGACGAGCAGTACTTC.

There are a few counts of this clone. This chain uses TRBV15 with TRBJ2-2, with D unresolved. Germline V CDR1 and CDR2: LNHNV, YYDKDF (reference sequence). The CDR3 sequence is 15 residues long. V gave up 0 bases and J gave up 4 bases, with 9 bases separating them. CDR3 loop: CATSRDRWATGELFF. The CDR3 bases are TGTGCCACCAGCAGAGATAGATGGGCCACCGGGGAGCTGTTTTTT.

This clone was detected once. This chain links TRBV6-5 with TRBJ2-1; perhaps TRBD1 as D (6 bases). This CDR3 spans 12 amino acids. V lost 3 bases to trimming and J lost 7 bases, with 7 bases between them. CDR1 is MNHEY, CDR2 SVGAGI, per germline. DNA for the CDR3: TGTGCCAGCAGTTATAGGGGGAATGAGCAGTTCTTC. It is translated as CASSYRGNEQFF.

This chain joins TRBV28 and TRBJ2-2; TRBD1 matches 7 bases. The CDR3 is 17 residues long. The ends lost 3 bases at V and 1 base at J; junction bases unmatched: 8. Germline CDR1 is MDHEN and CDR2 is SYDVKM. CDR3 DNA sequence: TGTGCCAGCAGTTTGTGGGGGCGACAGGGGAACACCGGGGAGCTGTTTTTT. This gives the protein CASSLWGRQGNTGELFF.

This clone was observed once. V is TRBV4-1 and J is TRBJ1-5; D is undetermined. Deletions cut 1 base from V and 4 bases from J, with 8 bases between. The CDR3 has 14 amino acids. Germline values: CDR1 MGHRA, CDR2 YSYEKL. Here the CDR3 reads CASSQGPGNQPQHF. CDR3 nucleotide sequence: TGCGCCAGCAGCCAAGGTCCGGGGAATCAGCCCCAGCATTTT.

The V call is TRBV15, the J call TRBJ2-7; TRBD1 agrees at 11 bases. The V segment lost 4 bases and the J segment 3 bases; nucleotides outside the gene matches: 5. This CDR3 comprises 15 residues. The germline CDR1 and CDR2 sequences are LNHNV and YYDKDF (reference sequence). The CDR3 nucleotides are TGTGCCACCAGCAAGGACAGGGGGCGTAGCTACGAGCAGTACTTC. Protein sequence: CATSKDRGRSYEQYF. Full variable domain (missing parts from reference TRBV15 and TRBJ2-7): DAMVIQNPRYQVTQFGKPVTLSCSQTLNHNVMYWYQQKSSQAPKLLFHYYDKDFNNEADTPDNFQSRRPNTSFCFLDIRSPGLGDTAMYLCATSKDRGRSYEQYFGPGTRLTVT.

The genes are TRBV5-1 and TRBJ2-7, with 8 bases aligning to TRBD2. Germline lookup yields CDR1 SGHRS and CDR2 YFSETQ. With V trimmed by 3 bases and J by 2 bases, 13 bases remained unmatched. CDR3 size: 17 residues. The CDR3 DNA sequence: TGCGCCAGCAGCTGGGGGCCTTCTAGCGGGCCTGCCTACGAGCAGTACTTC. Its protein is CASSWGPSSGPAYEQYF.

The genes are TRBV7-2 and TRBJ2-1, with 9 bases lining up with TRBD2. The CDR3 is 15 residues long. Germline V lookup: CDR1 SGHTA, CDR2 FQGNSA. V gave up 5 bases and J gave up 4 bases; unmatched junction bases: 6. This chain's CDR3 is CASSPLAGNYNEQFF. CDR3 in DNA: TGTGCCAGCAGCCCCCTAGCGGGGAATTACAATGAGCAGTTCTTC.

V gene TRBV21-1 combines with J gene TRBJ2-1; the D call in the table, TRBD2, was not verified against the DNA. TRBV21-1 is noted as a pseudogene. The CDR3 is 15 amino acids. The CDR3 is CASTKTHGSYNEQFF. The CDR3 nucleotides read TGTGCCAGCACCAAGACTCACGGATCCTACAATGAGCAGTTCTTC.

This rearrangement joins TRBV4-1 to TRBJ2-2; 7 nucleotides match TRBD1. After removal of 4 bases from V and 1 base from J, the junction contained 6 bases not matched to a gene. The CDR3 consists of 16 residues. Germline V CDR1 and CDR2: MGHRA, YSYEKL. CDR3 sequence: CASSRLTGVNTGELFF. CDR3 coding DNA: TGCGCCAGCAGCCGCTTAACAGGGGTGAACACCGGGGAGCTGTTTTTT.

In this sample, this clone turned up once. The V call is TRBV6-1, the J call TRBJ1-1; D perhaps matches TRBD1 (5 bases). V dropped 7 bases and J dropped 4 bases, with 13 bases sitting between them. CDR1 and CDR2 from the germline V gene are MNHNS and SASEGT. CDR3 length equals 13 residues. In nucleotides, the CDR3 is TGTGCCAGCATCAAGGTCAGGGCCACTGAAGCTTTCTTT. This codes for CASIKVRATEAFF.

This chain uses TRBV18 with TRBJ2-1, with TRBD2 as a possible D gene (6 bases). The CDR3 consists of 15 residues. Trimming removed 3 bases at V and 0 bases at J, with 9 bases between. In germline, CDR1 is KGHSH, CDR2 LQKENI. CDR3 DNA: TGTGCCAGCTCACCTGGGACTCACTCCTACAATGAGCAGTTCTTC. This sequence encodes CASSPGTHSYNEQFF.

The chain employs TRBV5-4 and TRBJ1-2; D gene ambiguous. The CDR3 is 12 residues long. Germline V gene sequence: CDR1 SGHNT, CDR2 YYREEE (reference sequence). Trimming removed 5 bases from V and 6 bases from J, with 11 bases in between. The CDR3 loop reads CASRTDMDGYTF. The CDR3 nucleotides read TGTGCCAGCAGGACCGACATGGATGGCTACACCTTC.

The chain has TRBV5-6 and TRBJ2-4, with D perhaps matching TRBD1 (5 bases). The CDR3 is 17 residues long. Trimming pared 4 bases from V and 0 bases from J, leaving 17 bases between. In germline, CDR1 is SGHDT, CDR2 YYEEEE. CDR3 sequence (DNA): TGTGCCAGCAGCCTGAACCTCGACAGTCTAGCCAAAAACATTCAGTACTTC. This encodes CASSLNLDSLAKNIQYF.

V is TRBV29-1 and J is TRBJ1-4; D may be TRBD1 (5 bases). In germline, CDR1 is SQVTM, CDR2 ANQGSEA. The CDR3 runs 12 residues. V was trimmed by 5 bases and J by 12 bases, leaving 16 bases between them. The CDR3 loop reads CSVSLWGGELFF. The CDR3 DNA reads TGCAGCGTTTCCCTTTGGGGCGGAGAACTGTTTTTT. Combining the CDR3 with reference TRBV29-1 and TRBJ1-4 gives the whole variable domain SAVISQKPSRDICQRGTSLTIQCQVDSQVTMMFWYRQQPGQSLTLIATANQGSEATYESGFVIDKFPISRPNLTFSTLTVSNMSPEDSSIYLCSVSLWGGELFFGSGTQLSVL.

This chain uses TRBV28 with TRBJ1-5; D unclear. Per germline, CDR1 MDHEN and CDR2 SYDVKM. CDR3 length: 16 amino acids. Trimming removed 3 bases at V and 5 bases at J, with 17 bases between. The CDR3 DNA reads TGTGCCAGCAGTTTGGCCGGGATGAATTTTTATCAGCCCCAGCATTTT. This sequence encodes CASSLAGMNFYQPQHF.

The V gene is TRBV7-9, the J gene TRBJ1-2, with D maybe TRBD1 (5 bases). This CDR3 spans 13 amino acids. Germline V gene sequence: CDR1 SEHNR, CDR2 FQNEAQ (reference sequence). V lost 0 bases, J lost 3 bases, and 5 bases lay in between. As DNA, the CDR3 is TGTGCCAGCAGCTTAGCAGGGGACTATGGCTACACCTTC. Translation: CASSLAGDYGYTF.

The V call is TRBV5-6, the J call TRBJ1-5, with 7 bases aligning to TRBD1. The CDR3 contains 15 residues. Looked up from germline, CDR1 is SGHDT and CDR2 is YYEEEE. Trimming cost V 4 bases and J 0 bases; bases outside gene matches: 4. The CDR3 reads CASSQGTASNQPQHF. CDR3 DNA: TGTGCCAGCAGCCAAGGGACAGCTAGCAATCAGCCCCAGCATTTT.